This T cell receptor beta chain was retrieved from a study of T-cell reconstitution after alpha-beta-depleted transplantation in children. Unique molecular identifiers were built into the TCRbeta library. Each CDR3 protein is one row after TCRdb ran MiXCR on the PCR reads. The data hold around 800,000 distinct CDR3 sequences, with 16% observed a single time. Germline CDR1 is SNHLY and CDR2 is FYNNEI. The CDR3 covers 16 residues. The J segment lost 7 bases and the V segment lost 1 base, leaving 10 bases of the junction unmatched. The specimen was PBMCs, mostly from graft donor cells, collected 360 days after TCRalphabeta/CD19-depleted stem cell transplant. The V gene is TRBV2, the J gene TRBJ2-7; TRBD1 matches 10 bases. This sequence was found in a male patient between 10 and 17 years old who had a stem cell transplant for acute lymphoblastic leukemia, so the T cells may come from the graft donor. CDR3 in DNA: TGTGCCAGCAGTGAAGGGGAAGGGACAGGGGTTAGTGAGCAGTACTTC. This encodes CASSEGEGTGVSEQYF.